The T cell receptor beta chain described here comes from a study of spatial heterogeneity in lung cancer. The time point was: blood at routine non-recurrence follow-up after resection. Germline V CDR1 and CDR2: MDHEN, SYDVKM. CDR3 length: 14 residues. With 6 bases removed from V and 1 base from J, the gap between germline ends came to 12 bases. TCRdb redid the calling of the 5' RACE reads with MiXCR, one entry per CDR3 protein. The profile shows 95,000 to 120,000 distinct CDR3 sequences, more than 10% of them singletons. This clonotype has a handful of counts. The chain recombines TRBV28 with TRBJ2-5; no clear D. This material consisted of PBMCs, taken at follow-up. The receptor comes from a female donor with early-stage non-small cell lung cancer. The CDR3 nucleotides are TGTGCCAGCAGCCTCTTGAGGCGCCAAGAGACCCAGTACTTC. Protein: CASSLLRRQETQYF.